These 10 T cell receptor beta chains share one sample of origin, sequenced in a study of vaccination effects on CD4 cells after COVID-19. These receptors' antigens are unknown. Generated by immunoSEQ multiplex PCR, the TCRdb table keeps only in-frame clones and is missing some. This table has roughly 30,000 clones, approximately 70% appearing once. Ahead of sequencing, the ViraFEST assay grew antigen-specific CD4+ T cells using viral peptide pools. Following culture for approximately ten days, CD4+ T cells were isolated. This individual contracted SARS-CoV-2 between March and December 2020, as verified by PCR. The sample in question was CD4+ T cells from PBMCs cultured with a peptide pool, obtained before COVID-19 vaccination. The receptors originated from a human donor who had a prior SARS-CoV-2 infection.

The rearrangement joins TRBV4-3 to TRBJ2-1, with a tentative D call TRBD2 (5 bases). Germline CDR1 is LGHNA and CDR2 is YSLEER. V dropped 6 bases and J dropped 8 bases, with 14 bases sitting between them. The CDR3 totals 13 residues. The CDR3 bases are TGCGCCAGCAGTCAACGAGGGTACGATGAGCAGTTCTTC. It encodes CASSQRGYDEQFF.

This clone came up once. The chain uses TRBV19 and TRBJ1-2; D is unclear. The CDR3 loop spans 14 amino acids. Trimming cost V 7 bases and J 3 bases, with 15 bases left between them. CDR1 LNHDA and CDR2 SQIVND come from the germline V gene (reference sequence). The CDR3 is CASKPRGRDYGYTF. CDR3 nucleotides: TGTGCCAGTAAACCGAGAGGGAGGGACTATGGCTACACCTTC.

The DNA of the CDR3 is TGTGCCAGTAGCCCCCCAGGTCTTCGGCAGCCCCAGCATTTT. Its protein is CASSPPGLRQPQHF. The rearrangement joins TRBV19 to TRBJ1-5; no definite D call. Per germline, CDR1 LNHDA and CDR2 SQIVND (reference sequence). This CDR3 spans 14 amino acids. V was clipped by 6 bases and J by 7 bases, with 16 bases between them. The full variable domain, in which reference TRBV19 and TRBJ1-5 provide the parts outside the CDR3, is DGGITQSPKYLFRKEGQNVTLSCEQNLNHDAMYWYRQDPGQGLRLIYYSQIVNDFQKGDIAEGYSVSREKKESFPLTVTSAQKNPTAFYLCASSPPGLRQPQHFGDGTRLSIL.

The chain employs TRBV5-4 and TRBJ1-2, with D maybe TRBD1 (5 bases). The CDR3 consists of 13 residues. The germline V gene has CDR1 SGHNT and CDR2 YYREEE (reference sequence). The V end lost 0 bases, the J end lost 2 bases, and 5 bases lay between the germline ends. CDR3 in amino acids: CASSLEGNYGYTF. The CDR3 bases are TGTGCCAGCAGCTTGGAGGGGAACTATGGCTACACCTTC.

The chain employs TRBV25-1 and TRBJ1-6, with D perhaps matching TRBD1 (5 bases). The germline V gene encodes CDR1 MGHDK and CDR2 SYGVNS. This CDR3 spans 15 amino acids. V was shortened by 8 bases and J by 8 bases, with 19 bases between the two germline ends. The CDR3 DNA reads TGTGCCAGCTCCAGGGTCCTTGAAGGGGATTCACCCCTCCACTTT. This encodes CASSRVLEGDSPLHF.

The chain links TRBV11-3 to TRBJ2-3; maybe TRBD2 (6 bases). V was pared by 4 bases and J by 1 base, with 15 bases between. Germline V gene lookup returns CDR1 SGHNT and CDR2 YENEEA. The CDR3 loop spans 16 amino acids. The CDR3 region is CASSSSGRGGTDTQYF. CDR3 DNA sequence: TGTGCCAGCAGCTCCTCGGGGCGGGGAGGCACAGATACGCAGTATTTT.

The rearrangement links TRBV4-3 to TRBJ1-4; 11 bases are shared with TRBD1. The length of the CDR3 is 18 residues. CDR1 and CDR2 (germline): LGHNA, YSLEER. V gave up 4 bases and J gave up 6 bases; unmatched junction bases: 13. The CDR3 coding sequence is TGCGCCAGCAGCCCCCGGACAGGGGGCGAAAGCCCGGATGAAAAACTGTTTTTT. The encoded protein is CASSPRTGGESPDEKLFF.

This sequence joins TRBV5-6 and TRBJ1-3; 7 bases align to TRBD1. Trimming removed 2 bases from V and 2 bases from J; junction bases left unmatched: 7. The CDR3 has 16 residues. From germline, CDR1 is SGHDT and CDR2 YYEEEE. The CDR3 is CASSLTGVAAGNTIYF. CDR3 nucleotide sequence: TGTGCCAGCAGCTTAACAGGGGTGGCGGCTGGAAACACCATATATTTT.

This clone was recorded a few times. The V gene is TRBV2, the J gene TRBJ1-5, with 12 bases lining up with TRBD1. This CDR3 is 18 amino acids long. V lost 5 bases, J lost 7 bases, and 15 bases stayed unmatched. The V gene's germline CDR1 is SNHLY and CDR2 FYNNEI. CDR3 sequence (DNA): TGTGCCAGCAGTCATCCACCGGGACAGGGGGCAATCGGACAGCCCCAGCATTTT. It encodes CASSHPPGQGAIGQPQHF. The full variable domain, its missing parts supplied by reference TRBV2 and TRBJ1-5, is EPEVTQTPSHQVTQMGQEVILRCVPISNHLYFYWYRQILGQKVEFLVSFYNNEISEKSEIFDDQFSVERPDGSNFTLKIRSTKLEDSAMYFCASSHPPGQGAIGQPQHFGDGTRLSIL.

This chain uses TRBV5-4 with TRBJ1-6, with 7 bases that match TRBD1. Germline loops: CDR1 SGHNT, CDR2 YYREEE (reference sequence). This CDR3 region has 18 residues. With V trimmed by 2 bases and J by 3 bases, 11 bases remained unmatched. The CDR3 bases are TGTGCCAGCAGCTTTGGCCAGGGGGGAGGGAACTATAATTCACCCCTCCACTTT. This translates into CASSFGQGGGNYNSPLHF.